A selection of T cell receptor beta chains follows, all from one sample in a study of regulatory T cells in long-lasting Graves disease. TCRdb re-analysed the multiplex PCR reads in MiXCR, keeping a single row per CDR3 protein. This table holds around 450,000 distinct CDR3 sequences, 20% to 25% found once. The sequenced sample was peripheral blood mononuclear cells (PBMCs), obtained when the disease was refractory, from a patient treated with antithyroid drugs. The receptors here all came from a female donor with Graves disease. Both conserved end residues are part of each CDR3. Each record gives: CDR3 protein, CDR3 DNA, D gene, V gene, clone size, J gene. A D gene is named only where the DNA matches it firmly. Clone size is given for some rows only: seen once, a few or many times, or a class if the clone is expanded.

CANSLELPGLIAKNIQYF,TGTGCCAACAGCTTAGAACTTCCGGGACTAATAGCCAAAAACATTCAGTACTTC,TRBD2,TRBV11-2,few,TRBJ2-4
CASSTGGAPGQPQHF,TGTGCCAGCAGTACCGGGGGCGCCCCCGGTCAGCCCCAGCATTTT,NA,TRBV2,many,TRBJ1-5
CSAPGRRSTEAFF,TGCAGTGCTCCCGGCAGGCGTAGTACTGAAGCTTTCTTT,NA,TRBV20-1,few,TRBJ1-1
CASSPPGTKPPLHF,TGTGCCAGCAGTCCACCCGGGACTAAGCCACCCCTCCACTTT,NA,TRBV28,many,TRBJ1-6
CASSPRTGGATNEKLFF,TGTGCCAGCAGCCCCCGGACAGGGGGGGCAACTAATGAAAAACTGTTTTTT,TRBD1,TRBV7-2,NA,TRBJ1-4
CASSPGREVEKLFF,TGCGCCAGCAGCCCCGGGAGGGAGGTGGAAAAACTGTTTTTT,NA,TRBV4-1,NA,TRBJ1-4
CASSPEDRDNSPLHF,TGTGCCAGCAGCCCCGAAGACAGGGACAATTCACCCCTCCACTTT,TRBD1,TRBV7-8,many,TRBJ1-6
CASSPSGGGPYEQYF,TGTGCCAGCAGCCCCTCCGGGGGGGGTCCCTACGAGCAGTACTTC,TRBD2,TRBV7-9,NA,TRBJ2-7
CSVLFGASNQPQHF,TGCAGCGTTCTTTTTGGGGCTAGCAATCAGCCCCAGCATTTT,NA,TRBV29-1,few,TRBJ1-5
CSAIGAKKETQYF,TGCAGTGCTATCGGGGCCAAGAAGGAGACCCAGTACTTC,NA,TRBV20-1,many,TRBJ2-5
CASSLLDTGELFF,TGTGCCAGCAGCTTATTAGACACCGGGGAGCTGTTTTTT,NA,TRBV7-9,NA,TRBJ2-2
CASSSRGRTYEQYF,TGTGCCAGCAGCTCCAGGGGGCGAACCTACGAGCAGTACTTC,TRBD1,TRBV5-4,NA,TRBJ2-7
CASSTGLAVETSTDTQYF,TGTGCCAGCAGCACGGGACTAGCGGTCGAGACTAGCACAGATACGCAGTATTTT,TRBD2,TRBV13,NA,TRBJ2-3
CASGRSPGTDLTGELFF,TGTGCTAGTGGTCGGTCCCCGGGGACAGACCTAACCGGGGAGCTGTTTTTT,TRBD1,TRBV12-5,NA,TRBJ2-2
CASSLGAFF,TGTGCCAGCAGTTTAGGAGCTTTCTTT,NA,TRBV6-5,NA,TRBJ1-1
CASSHPLWRGVTGELFF,TGTGCCAGCAGCCATCCTTTATGGCGGGGGGTAACCGGGGAGCTGTTTTTT,TRBD2,TRBV4-2,NA,TRBJ2-2
CASKHSGGGNQPQHF,TGTGCCAGCAAACACTCAGGGGGGGGCAATCAGCCCCAGCATTTT,TRBD1,TRBV12-3/TRBV12-4,few,TRBJ1-5
CASSYSLSNTEAFF,TGTGCCAGCAGTTACTCTCTTTCAAACACTGAAGCTTTCTTT,NA,TRBV6-5,few,TRBJ1-1
CASSAQAGANTEAFF,TGTGCCAGCAGCGCCCAGGCGGGGGCCAACACTGAAGCTTTCTTT,NA,TRBV7-9,NA,TRBJ1-1
CASSQTTRGLGNEKLFF,TGTGCCAGCTCACAGACGACCAGGGGCTTAGGTAATGAAAAACTGTTTTTT,NA,TRBV18,NA,TRBJ1-4
CAWSVMGGAYGYTF,TGTGCCTGGAGTGTAATGGGGGGTGCCTATGGCTACACCTTC,NA,TRBV30,NA,TRBJ1-2
CATSGLGVGYTF,TGTGCCACCAGTGGATTGGGGGTCGGCTACACCTTC,NA,TRBV24-1,many,TRBJ1-2
CSVEPLMNTEAFF,TGCAGCGTTGAACCCCTCATGAACACTGAAGCTTTCTTT,NA,TRBV29-1,few,TRBJ1-1
CASRGGQNQETQYF,TGTGCCAGCAGAGGGGGGCAAAACCAAGAGACCCAGTACTTC,NA,TRBV2,NA,TRBJ2-5
CSAGLAGGFDEQFF,TGCAGTGCGGGACTAGCGGGGGGATTCGATGAGCAGTTCTTC,TRBD2,TRBV20-1,NA,TRBJ2-1
CASSGHRAYSNQPQHF,TGCGCCAGCAGTGGTCACAGGGCTTATAGCAATCAGCCCCAGCATTTT,NA,TRBV10-1,few,TRBJ1-5
CASSRSNEQYF,TGTGCCAGCAGTCGCAGTAACGAGCAGTACTTC,NA,TRBV12-3/TRBV12-4,many,TRBJ2-7
CASSGQLSTEAFF,TGTGCCAGCAGTGGACAGCTCAGCACTGAAGCTTTCTTT,NA,TRBV7-2,many,TRBJ1-1
CSVERDGYTF,TGCAGCGTTGAGAGGGACGGCTACACCTTC,NA,TRBV29-1,many,TRBJ1-2
CASSFSLTGRNTGELFF,TGTGCCAGCAGTTTTTCCCTTACAGGGAGGAACACCGGGGAGCTGTTTTTT,NA,TRBV28,many,TRBJ2-2
CASEVIGGGTEAFF,TGTGCCAGCGAAGTCATTGGGGGGGGGACTGAAGCTTTCTTT,NA,TRBV2,many,TRBJ1-1
CASSLLVRNSYEQYF,TGTGCCAGCAGCTTATTGGTCAGAAATTCCTACGAGCAGTACTTC,NA,TRBV7-2,many,TRBJ2-7
CASSTERDASYEQYF,TGTGCCAGCAGCACTGAGCGGGACGCCTCCTACGAGCAGTACTTC,TRBD2,TRBV11-3,many,TRBJ2-7
CASSRRRLATQETQYF,TGTGCCAGCAGTAGAAGGCGACTAGCGACACAAGAGACCCAGTACTTC,TRBD2,TRBV14,many,TRBJ2-5
CASSPGVGTTIYF,TGTGCCAGCAGTCCCGGGGTCGGAACCACCATATATTTT,NA,TRBV27,few,TRBJ1-3
CASSVGLARYNEQFF,TGTGCCAGCAGTGTGGGACTAGCACGGTACAATGAGCAGTTCTTC,TRBD2,TRBV2,few,TRBJ2-1
CSARSGDGETQYF,TGCAGTGCTAGATCCGGAGACGGGGAGACCCAGTACTTC,NA,TRBV20-1,many,TRBJ2-5
CASSLGVGPPGTGELFF,TGTGCCAGCAGCTTAGGGGTTGGTCCGCCGGGCACCGGGGAGCTGTTTTTT,NA,TRBV7-9,NA,TRBJ2-2
CASSSHRTAYYEQYF,TGTGCCAGCAGTTCCCATAGGACAGCCTACTACGAGCAGTACTTC,NA,TRBV6-2/TRBV6-3,NA,TRBJ2-7
CASTSGGEQYF,TGTGCCAGCACCTCGGGGGGCGAGCAGTACTTC,TRBD2,TRBV11-2,many,TRBJ2-7
CSARGKTFTEAFF,TGCAGTGCTAGGGGAAAGACCTTCACTGAAGCTTTCTTT,NA,TRBV20-1,few,TRBJ1-1
CASSLDRQSDYGYTF,TGTGCCAGCAGCTTAGACAGACAGAGCGACTATGGCTACACCTTC,NA,TRBV7-9,many,TRBJ1-2
CASSSDGTSGSYEQYF,TGTGCCAGCAGTTCCGACGGGACTAGCGGATCCTACGAGCAGTACTTC,TRBD2,TRBV27,few,TRBJ2-7
CASRPAGGGQPQHF,TGTGCCAGCAGACCCGCAGGGGGTGGTCAGCCCCAGCATTTT,TRBD1,TRBV28,many,TRBJ1-5
CSVPTDPGEQYF,TGCAGCGTTCCAACCGACCCGGGTGAGCAGTACTTC,NA,TRBV29-1,NA,TRBJ2-7
CASSTDSSSYEQYF,TGTGCCAGCAGTACCGATTCCTCCTCCTACGAGCAGTACTTC,NA,TRBV6-1,many,TRBJ2-7
CASSRPGLNYEQYF,TGTGCCAGCAGTCGACCGGGACTAAACTACGAGCAGTACTTC,TRBD2,TRBV7-2,many,TRBJ2-7
CASSPPRGQNTEAFF,TGTGCCAGCAGCCCCCCGAGGGGGCAGAACACTGAAGCTTTCTTT,TRBD1,TRBV11-2,many,TRBJ1-1
CASSHGRYEQYF,TGTGCCAGCAGCCACGGCCGCTACGAGCAGTACTTC,NA,TRBV14,few,TRBJ2-7
CASSLWGGANNEQFF,TGTGCCAGCAGTTTATGGGGGGGTGCGAACAATGAGCAGTTCTTC,NA,TRBV28,few,TRBJ2-1
CASSPTDRVPGNTIYF,TGTGCCAGCAGCCCAACCGACAGGGTCCCTGGAAACACCATATATTTT,TRBD1,TRBV7-9,NA,TRBJ1-3
CASSFRGIYGYTF,TGTGCCAGCAGTTTCCGGGGTATCTATGGCTACACCTTC,NA,TRBV12-3/TRBV12-4,many,TRBJ1-2
CATSWGLERPETQYF,TGTGCCACCAGCTGGGGACTAGAGCGTCCGGAGACCCAGTACTTC,TRBD2,TRBV15,NA,TRBJ2-5
CASSYRKGGDEKLFF,TGTGCCAGCAGTTACAGAAAGGGCGGAGATGAAAAACTGTTTTTT,NA,TRBV6-5,many,TRBJ1-4
CASSDFPRGRTGELFF,TGTGCCAGCAGTGATTTCCCACGGGGCCGGACCGGGGAGCTGTTTTTT,NA,TRBV6-1,NA,TRBJ2-2
CASSFGGLTYEQYF,TGTGCCAGCAGCTTCGGAGGCCTAACCTACGAGCAGTACTTC,NA,TRBV7-8,many,TRBJ2-7
CASTGTAHGQPQHF,TGTGCCAGCACCGGGACCGCTCACGGTCAGCCCCAGCATTTT,NA,TRBV2,many,TRBJ1-5
CASSPRYKRRDKNIQYF,TGTGCCAGCAGTCCCAGATACAAAAGGAGGGACAAAAACATTCAGTACTTC,NA,TRBV6-1,few,TRBJ2-4
CASSLDFQETQYF,TGTGCCAGCAGCTTAGACTTCCAAGAGACCCAGTACTTC,NA,TRBV7-9,NA,TRBJ2-5
CASSPREGQPSSYNSPLHF,TGTGCCAGCAGCCCCCGGGAAGGTCAACCGAGCTCCTATAATTCACCCCTCCACTTT,NA,TRBV9,NA,TRBJ1-6